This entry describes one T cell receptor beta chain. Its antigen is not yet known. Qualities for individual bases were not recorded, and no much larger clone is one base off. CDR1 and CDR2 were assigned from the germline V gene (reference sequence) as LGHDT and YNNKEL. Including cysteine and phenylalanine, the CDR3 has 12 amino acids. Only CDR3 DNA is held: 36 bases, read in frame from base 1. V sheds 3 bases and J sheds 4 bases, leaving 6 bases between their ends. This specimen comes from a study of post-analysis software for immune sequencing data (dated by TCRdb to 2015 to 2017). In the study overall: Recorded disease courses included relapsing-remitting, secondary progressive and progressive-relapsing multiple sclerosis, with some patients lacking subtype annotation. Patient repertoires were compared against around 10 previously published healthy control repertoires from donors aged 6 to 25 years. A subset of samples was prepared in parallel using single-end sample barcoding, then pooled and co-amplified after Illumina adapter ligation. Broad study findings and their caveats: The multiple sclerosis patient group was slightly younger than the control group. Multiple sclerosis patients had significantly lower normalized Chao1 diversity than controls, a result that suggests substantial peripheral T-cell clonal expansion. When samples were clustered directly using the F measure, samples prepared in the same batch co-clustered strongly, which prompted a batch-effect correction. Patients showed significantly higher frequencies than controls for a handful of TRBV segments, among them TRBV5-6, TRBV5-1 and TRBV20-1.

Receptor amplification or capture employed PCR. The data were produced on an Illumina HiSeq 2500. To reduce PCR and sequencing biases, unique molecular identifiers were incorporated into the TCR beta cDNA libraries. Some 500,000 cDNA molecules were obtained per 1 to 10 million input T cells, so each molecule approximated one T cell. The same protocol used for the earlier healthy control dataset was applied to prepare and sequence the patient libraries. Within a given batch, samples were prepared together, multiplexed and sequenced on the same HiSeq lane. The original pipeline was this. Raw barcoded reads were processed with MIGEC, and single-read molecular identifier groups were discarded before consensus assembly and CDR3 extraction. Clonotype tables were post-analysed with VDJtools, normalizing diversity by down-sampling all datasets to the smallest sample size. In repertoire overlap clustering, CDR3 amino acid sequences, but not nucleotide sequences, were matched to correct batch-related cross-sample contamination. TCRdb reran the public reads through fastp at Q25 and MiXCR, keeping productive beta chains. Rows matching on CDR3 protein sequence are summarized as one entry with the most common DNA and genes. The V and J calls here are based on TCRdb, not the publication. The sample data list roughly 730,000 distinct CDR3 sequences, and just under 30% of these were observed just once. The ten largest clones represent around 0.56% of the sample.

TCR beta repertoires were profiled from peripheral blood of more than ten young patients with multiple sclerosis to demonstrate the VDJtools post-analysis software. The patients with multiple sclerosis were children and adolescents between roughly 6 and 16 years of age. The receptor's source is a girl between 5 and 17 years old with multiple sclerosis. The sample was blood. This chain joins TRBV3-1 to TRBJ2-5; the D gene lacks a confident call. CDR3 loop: CASSHGGETQYF. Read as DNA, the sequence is TGTGCCAGCAGCCATGGTGGAGAGACCCAGTACTTC.